This entry describes one T cell receptor beta chain. The data are from a study of CD8 T cells in Susac syndrome. Random hexamers were used to reverse transcribe about 0.5 to 1 ug of RNA. A multiplex approach, immunoSEQ multiplex PCR, amplified TCR beta CDR3 across 54 Vbeta and 13 Jbeta. TCRdb recomputed calls from the immunoSEQ multiplex PCR reads with MiXCR, one row per CDR3 protein. Found here are 100,000 to 150,000 distinct CDR3 sequences, around 94% of them singletons; the top ten hold roughly 0.087%. Specimen: CD4+ T cells from PBMCs. The sequence came from a human donor in good health.

This CDR3 is CASSQWTGGSDTQYF. The CDR3 bases are TGTGCCAGCAGCCAGTGGACAGGGGGCTCAGATACGCAGTATTTT. The chain joins TRBV14 to TRBJ2-3; 11 bases agree with TRBD1. After removal of 3 bases from V and 4 bases from J, the junction contained 3 bases not matched to a gene. The CDR3 runs to 15 residues. Germline CDR1 and CDR2: SGHDN and FVKESK.